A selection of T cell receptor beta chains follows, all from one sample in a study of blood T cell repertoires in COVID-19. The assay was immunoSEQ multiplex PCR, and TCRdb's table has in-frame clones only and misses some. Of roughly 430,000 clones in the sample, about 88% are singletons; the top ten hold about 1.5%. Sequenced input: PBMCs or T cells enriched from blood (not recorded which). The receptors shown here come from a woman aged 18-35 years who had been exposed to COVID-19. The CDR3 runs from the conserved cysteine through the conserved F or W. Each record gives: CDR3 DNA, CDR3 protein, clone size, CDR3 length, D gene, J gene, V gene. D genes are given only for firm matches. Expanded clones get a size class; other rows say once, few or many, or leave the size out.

CDR3nt: TGCGCCAGCAGCCACCGGGACAGGGGAATGACCGGGGAGCTGTTTTTT; CDR3aa: CASSHRDRGMTGELFF; abundance: NA; len: 16; d_gene: TRBD1; j_gene: TRBJ2-2; v_gene: TRBV5-1
CDR3nt: TGTGCCAGCAGTTTAGGGAGGGCTGAAAAACTGTTTTTT; CDR3aa: CASSLGRAEKLFF; abundance: NA; len: 13; d_gene: NA; j_gene: TRBJ1-4; v_gene: TRBV28
CDR3nt: TGTGCCAGCAATCCTCTCGGGAGGGAGTCTGGGTACGAGCAGTACTTC; CDR3aa: CASNPLGRESGYEQYF; abundance: NA; len: 16; d_gene: TRBD2; j_gene: TRBJ2-7; v_gene: TRBV28
CDR3nt: TGTGCCAGCAGCTTACTAGGCGGGGGCTTGAACCAAGAGACCCAGTACTTC; CDR3aa: CASSLLGGGLNQETQYF; abundance: NA; len: 17; d_gene: NA; j_gene: TRBJ2-5; v_gene: TRBV7-9
CDR3nt: TGTGCCAGCAGCGCCCGGACAGACAACACTGAAGCTTTCTTT; CDR3aa: CASSARTDNTEAFF; abundance: NA; len: 14; d_gene: NA; j_gene: TRBJ1-1; v_gene: TRBV9
CDR3nt: TGTGCCAGCAGCTTATCCGGGACAGGGTGGGAGCAGTACTTC; CDR3aa: CASSLSGTGWEQYF; abundance: few; len: 14; d_gene: TRBD1; j_gene: TRBJ2-7; v_gene: TRBV7-2
CDR3nt: TGCGCCAGCAGCCTACAGGGTCCCGCTAACACTGAAGCTTTCTTT; CDR3aa: CASSLQGPANTEAFF; abundance: NA; len: 15; d_gene: NA; j_gene: TRBJ1-1; v_gene: TRBV5-1
CDR3nt: TGTGCCAGCAGCCTATACTATAATTCACCCCTCCACTTT; CDR3aa: CASSLYYNSPLHF; abundance: NA; len: 13; d_gene: NA; j_gene: TRBJ1-6; v_gene: TRBV11-3
CDR3nt: TGCGCCAGCAGCCAAGAACGTGTGGTTGCGGGGTCCACAGATACGCAGTATTTT; CDR3aa: CASSQERVVAGSTDTQYF; abundance: NA; len: 18; d_gene: NA; j_gene: TRBJ2-3; v_gene: TRBV4-1
CDR3nt: TGTGCCAGCAGCTCCTCCGGGACACATCATCAGCCCCAGCATTTT; CDR3aa: CASSSSGTHHQPQHF; abundance: NA; len: 15; d_gene: NA; j_gene: TRBJ1-5; v_gene: TRBV6-5
CDR3nt: TGCAGTGCTAGATTTGCGTTAGAAGCTTTCTTT; CDR3aa: CSARFALEAFF; abundance: few; len: 11; d_gene: NA; j_gene: TRBJ1-1; v_gene: TRBV20-1
CDR3nt: TGTGCCAGCAGTTACAGGACAGGGGGCGCTTACAATGAGCAGTTCTTC; CDR3aa: CASSYRTGGAYNEQFF; abundance: NA; len: 16; d_gene: TRBD1; j_gene: TRBJ2-1; v_gene: TRBV6-5
CDR3nt: TGTGCCAGCTCACCACTAGACTCCACAGATACGCAGTATTTT; CDR3aa: CASSPLDSTDTQYF; abundance: NA; len: 14; d_gene: NA; j_gene: TRBJ2-3; v_gene: TRBV18
CDR3nt: TGTGCCAGCAGTTTCGGAACGAGCGGGGGGCGGATGACCCAGTACTTC; CDR3aa: CASSFGTSGGRMTQYF; abundance: NA; len: 16; d_gene: TRBD2; j_gene: TRBJ2-5; v_gene: TRBV28
CDR3nt: TGTGCCAGCAGTTTCAAACAGGGGGGCATCGGGGAGCTGTTTTTT; CDR3aa: CASSFKQGGIGELFF; abundance: NA; len: 15; d_gene: TRBD1; j_gene: TRBJ2-2; v_gene: TRBV27
CDR3nt: TGTGCCAGTATGAGAGCCGTGAACACCGGGGAGCTGTTTTTT; CDR3aa: CASMRAVNTGELFF; abundance: NA; len: 14; d_gene: NA; j_gene: TRBJ2-2; v_gene: TRBV19
CDR3nt: TGTGCCAGCAGCTCTCAAGCGGGAACCGTACCCTACGAGCAGTACTTC; CDR3aa: CASSSQAGTVPYEQYF; abundance: NA; len: 16; d_gene: TRBD2; j_gene: TRBJ2-7; v_gene: TRBV7-9
CDR3nt: TGTGCCAGCAGTTTACACAATCTAGCCAAAAACATTCAGTACTTC; CDR3aa: CASSLHNLAKNIQYF; abundance: NA; len: 15; d_gene: NA; j_gene: TRBJ2-4; v_gene: TRBV27
CDR3nt: TGTGCCAGCAGCTCGGGACAGGGGAGAGGCGGCTACACCTTC; CDR3aa: CASSSGQGRGGYTF; abundance: NA; len: 14; d_gene: TRBD1; j_gene: TRBJ1-2; v_gene: TRBV11-2
CDR3nt: TGTGCCAGCAGCTTAGGGGGAGGCAAAAACATTCAGTACTTC; CDR3aa: CASSLGGGKNIQYF; abundance: NA; len: 14; d_gene: NA; j_gene: TRBJ2-4; v_gene: TRBV7-9
CDR3nt: TGTGCCAGCAGACGAGGGACAGGGGCCAGCACAGATACGCAGTATTTT; CDR3aa: CASRRGTGASTDTQYF; abundance: NA; len: 16; d_gene: TRBD1; j_gene: TRBJ2-3; v_gene: TRBV5-6
CDR3nt: TGTGCCAGCAGTTTATGGAGAGGGACTAGCGGGACTCTGATCGAGCAGTACTTC; CDR3aa: CASSLWRGTSGTLIEQYF; abundance: NA; len: 18; d_gene: TRBD2; j_gene: TRBJ2-7; v_gene: TRBV28
CDR3nt: TGTGCCAGCCCCCGTTCACCCCTCCACTTT; CDR3aa: CASPRSPLHF; abundance: NA; len: 10; d_gene: NA; j_gene: TRBJ1-6; v_gene: TRBV27
CDR3nt: TGCAGCGTTGATGGGGGGAGTGCGGAGACCCAGTACTTC; CDR3aa: CSVDGGSAETQYF; abundance: once; len: 13; d_gene: NA; j_gene: TRBJ2-5; v_gene: TRBV29-1
CDR3nt: TGTGCCAGCAGCCAAGATTCTGGACTCAGCACAGATACGCAGTATTTT; CDR3aa: CASSQDSGLSTDTQYF; abundance: NA; len: 16; d_gene: NA; j_gene: TRBJ2-3; v_gene: TRBV14
CDR3nt: TGTGCCAGCCTACAGTTAGCAGGGGGTAAGAACACTGAAGCTTTCTTT; CDR3aa: CASLQLAGGKNTEAFF; abundance: NA; len: 16; d_gene: NA; j_gene: TRBJ1-1; v_gene: TRBV21-1
CDR3nt: TGTGCCAGCAGCCTTGGGCGGTCGGGGAAGCAGAACACCATATATTTT; CDR3aa: CASSLGRSGKQNTIYF; abundance: NA; len: 16; d_gene: NA; j_gene: TRBJ1-3; v_gene: TRBV2
CDR3nt: TGTGCCACCTCCGGGACAGGGGTCACAGATACGCAGTATTTT; CDR3aa: CATSGTGVTDTQYF; abundance: NA; len: 14; d_gene: TRBD1; j_gene: TRBJ2-3; v_gene: TRBV24-1
CDR3nt: TGTGCCAGCAGCCAAGTTGGGACACCGTACAATCAGCCCCAGCATTTT; CDR3aa: CASSQVGTPYNQPQHF; abundance: NA; len: 16; d_gene: NA; j_gene: TRBJ1-5; v_gene: TRBV4-2
CDR3nt: TGTGCCAGCAGCCAAGACAGAAATTCACCCCTCCACTTT; CDR3aa: CASSQDRNSPLHF; abundance: NA; len: 13; d_gene: NA; j_gene: TRBJ1-6; v_gene: TRBV3-1/TRBV3-2
CDR3nt: TGTGCCAGCAGTGCGGGGGACGATTCACCCCTCCACTTT; CDR3aa: CASSAGDDSPLHF; abundance: NA; len: 13; d_gene: NA; j_gene: TRBJ1-6; v_gene: TRBV28
CDR3nt: TGTGCCATCATGCGTAGCGGGAGAGGGGAGACCCAGTACTTC; CDR3aa: CAIMRSGRGETQYF; abundance: NA; len: 14; d_gene: TRBD2; j_gene: TRBJ2-5; v_gene: TRBV10-3
CDR3nt: TGTGCCAGCAGCCCAGGGGGAAATTCACCCCTCCACTTT; CDR3aa: CASSPGGNSPLHF; abundance: NA; len: 13; d_gene: TRBD1; j_gene: TRBJ1-6; v_gene: TRBV27
CDR3nt: TGTGCCAGCAGTTACTCACAGGTTAATTCACCCCTCCACTTT; CDR3aa: CASSYSQVNSPLHF; abundance: NA; len: 14; d_gene: NA; j_gene: TRBJ1-6; v_gene: TRBV6-5
CDR3nt: TGTGCCAGCAGCCCCCTGGGGCCGCGTTCACCCCTCCACTTT; CDR3aa: CASSPLGPRSPLHF; abundance: once; len: 14; d_gene: NA; j_gene: TRBJ1-6; v_gene: TRBV9
CDR3nt: TGTGCCAGTACTAAAAGCGGGGTGAGCTCCTACGAGCAGTACTTC; CDR3aa: CASTKSGVSSYEQYF; abundance: NA; len: 15; d_gene: TRBD2; j_gene: TRBJ2-7; v_gene: TRBV19
CDR3nt: TGTGCCAGCAGTCGGCCGGGACTAGCGGAGGGTAACACCGGGGAGCTGTTTTTT; CDR3aa: CASSRPGLAEGNTGELFF; abundance: NA; len: 18; d_gene: TRBD2; j_gene: TRBJ2-2; v_gene: TRBV27
CDR3nt: TGTGCCAGCAGTTTGGCAGATTATTCACCCCTCCACTTT; CDR3aa: CASSLADYSPLHF; abundance: NA; len: 13; d_gene: NA; j_gene: TRBJ1-6; v_gene: TRBV27
CDR3nt: TGTGCCAGCAGCAAACAGGGGGCAGGTGATACGCAGTATTTT; CDR3aa: CASSKQGAGDTQYF; abundance: NA; len: 14; d_gene: TRBD1; j_gene: TRBJ2-3; v_gene: TRBV2
CDR3nt: TGTGCCAGCAGCAAGGACAGGAGCGCTGAAGCTTTCTTT; CDR3aa: CASSKDRSAEAFF; abundance: NA; len: 13; d_gene: TRBD1; j_gene: TRBJ1-1; v_gene: TRBV7-2
CDR3nt: TGTGCCAGCAGCTTAGCAGTTTTAACTAGCGGGAGCACAGATACGCAGTATTTT; CDR3aa: CASSLAVLTSGSTDTQYF; abundance: once; len: 18; d_gene: TRBD2; j_gene: TRBJ2-3; v_gene: TRBV7-2
CDR3nt: TGTGCCAGCAGTTTACTGGTTGTCGGGGCCTACGAGCAGTACTTC; CDR3aa: CASSLLVVGAYEQYF; abundance: NA; len: 15; d_gene: NA; j_gene: TRBJ2-7; v_gene: TRBV28
CDR3nt: TGCGCCAGCAGCCAAGGTCTCGAGTCAGGATCGCAGTATTTT; CDR3aa: CASSQGLESGSQYF; abundance: once; len: 14; d_gene: NA; j_gene: TRBJ2-3; v_gene: TRBV4-3
CDR3nt: TGTGCCAGCAGCTCTTACGACAGCCCCACCGGGGAGCTGTTTTTT; CDR3aa: CASSSYDSPTGELFF; abundance: NA; len: 15; d_gene: NA; j_gene: TRBJ2-2; v_gene: TRBV7-8
CDR3nt: TGTGCCAGTAGTATGGTTGGGCAGGGCAACGAGCAGTACTTC; CDR3aa: CASSMVGQGNEQYF; abundance: once; len: 14; d_gene: NA; j_gene: TRBJ2-7; v_gene: TRBV19
CDR3nt: TGTGCCACCAGTGAACGAGGGACTAGCGGGAGATACGAGCAGTACTTC; CDR3aa: CATSERGTSGRYEQYF; abundance: NA; len: 16; d_gene: TRBD2; j_gene: TRBJ2-7; v_gene: TRBV24-1
CDR3nt: TGTGCCAGCAGCTTTTCCATTGAGACCCAGTACTTC; CDR3aa: CASSFSIETQYF; abundance: NA; len: 12; d_gene: NA; j_gene: TRBJ2-5; v_gene: TRBV7-2
CDR3nt: TGTGCCAGCAGCCAGGGACTAGCGGGAGTTGGTGAGCAGTTCTTC; CDR3aa: CASSQGLAGVGEQFF; abundance: once; len: 15; d_gene: TRBD2; j_gene: TRBJ2-1; v_gene: TRBV3-1/TRBV3-2